The source of this T cell receptor beta chain is a study of blood T cell repertoires in COVID-19. The CDR3 contains 13 residues. V dropped 1 base and J dropped 5 bases, with 8 bases sitting between them. Germline V gene sequence: CDR1 KGHSH, CDR2 LQKENI. Per the original methods: Amplified reference gene primers provided the basis for estimating nucleated cell counts. Measured with immunoSEQ multiplex PCR; TCRdb has only the in-frame clones, and not every one. The V and J calls and clone size come from that table; D and trimming were worked out from the DNA. The sample holds over 200,000 clones; about 94% are singletons and the top ten take around 0.84%.

Sequencing was done on a sample of peripheral blood. V gene TRBV18 combines with J gene TRBJ1-1; maybe TRBD1 (6 bases). This receptor was obtained from a man in his 60s with COVID-19, enrolled during active disease. Written as DNA, the CDR3 is TGTGCCAGCTCACCACAAGACAGGACTGAAGCTTTCTTT. This encodes CASSPQDRTEAFF.